This TCR beta chain was documented in a study of T-cell memory formation after mild COVID-19. This CDR3 region has 15 residues. V lost 4 bases to trimming and J lost 2 bases, with 15 bases between them. Per the germline V gene, CDR1 is SGHRS and CDR2 is YFSETQ. A few counts support this clonotype. Its antigen is unknown. The study, taken as a whole, reports: CD4/CD8 balance characterized clones contracting day 15 to 85, and CD4+ skew characterized later expanders.

TCRdb recomputed calls from the 5' RACE reads with MiXCR, one row per CDR3 protein. The sample consists of 200,000 to 250,000 distinct CDR3 sequences, 27% of them appearing once. This clonotype was obtained from an adult woman who had mild COVID-19 (a few samples of this study predate the infection). Cell type and time point are not known. The V call is TRBV5-1, the J call TRBJ2-5; D is ambiguous. The source material was PBMCs or a T cell subset sorted from them (not recorded which). CDR3 sequence (DNA): TGCGCCAGCAGCCAATCGGCAGGTACACAAGAGACCCAGTACTTC. Translating it yields CASSQSAGTQETQYF.